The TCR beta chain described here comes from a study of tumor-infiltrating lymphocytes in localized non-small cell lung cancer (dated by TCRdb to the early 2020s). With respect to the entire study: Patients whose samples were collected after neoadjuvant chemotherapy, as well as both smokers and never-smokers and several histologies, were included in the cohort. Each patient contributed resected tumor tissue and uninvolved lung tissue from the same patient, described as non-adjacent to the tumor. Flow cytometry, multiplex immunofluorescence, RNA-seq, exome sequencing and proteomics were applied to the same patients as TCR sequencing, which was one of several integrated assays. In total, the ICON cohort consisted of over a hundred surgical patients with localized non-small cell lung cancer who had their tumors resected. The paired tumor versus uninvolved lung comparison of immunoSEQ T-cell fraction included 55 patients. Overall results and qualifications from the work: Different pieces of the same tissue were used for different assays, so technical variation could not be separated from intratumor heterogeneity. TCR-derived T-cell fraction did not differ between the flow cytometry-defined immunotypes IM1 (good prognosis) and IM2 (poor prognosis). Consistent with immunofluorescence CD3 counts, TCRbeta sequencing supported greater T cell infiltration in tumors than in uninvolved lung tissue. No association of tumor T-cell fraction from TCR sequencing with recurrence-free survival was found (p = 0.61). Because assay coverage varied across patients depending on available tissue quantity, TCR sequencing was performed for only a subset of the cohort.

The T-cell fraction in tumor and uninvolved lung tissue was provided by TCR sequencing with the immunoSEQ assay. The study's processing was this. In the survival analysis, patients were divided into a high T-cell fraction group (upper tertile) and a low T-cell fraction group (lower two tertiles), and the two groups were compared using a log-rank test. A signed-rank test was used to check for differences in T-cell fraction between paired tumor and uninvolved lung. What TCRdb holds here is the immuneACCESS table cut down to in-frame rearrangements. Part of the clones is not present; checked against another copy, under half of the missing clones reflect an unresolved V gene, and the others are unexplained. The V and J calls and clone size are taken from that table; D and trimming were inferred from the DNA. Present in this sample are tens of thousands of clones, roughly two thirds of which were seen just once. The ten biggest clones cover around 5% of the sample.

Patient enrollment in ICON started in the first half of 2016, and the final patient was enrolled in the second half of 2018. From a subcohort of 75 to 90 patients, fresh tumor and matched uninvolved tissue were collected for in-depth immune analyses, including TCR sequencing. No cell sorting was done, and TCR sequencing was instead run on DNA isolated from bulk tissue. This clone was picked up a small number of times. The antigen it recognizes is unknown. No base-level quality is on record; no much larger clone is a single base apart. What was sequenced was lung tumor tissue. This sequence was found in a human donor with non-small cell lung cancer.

The nucleotide sequence is TGTGCCACCAGCAGACAGGACACAGATACGCAGTATTTT. The encoded protein is CATSRQDTDTQYF. The chain is encoded by TRBV15 joined to TRBJ2-3, with the D gene call left open. Inclusive of the bounding cysteine and phenylalanine, the CDR3 is 13 residues long. Of all the DNA, just the CDR3 is kept, 39 bases in frame from base 1. CDR1 and CDR2 were assigned from the germline V gene (reference sequence) as LNHNV and YYDKDF. V is reduced by 2 bases and J by 2 bases, leaving a spacing of 5 bases between them.